A selection of T cell receptor beta chains follows, all from one sample in a study of blood T cell repertoires in COVID-19. Data came from immunoSEQ multiplex PCR; TCRdb stores just in-frame clones and leaves some out. The sample lists 200,000 to 250,000 clones, 86% seen once, with about 10% in the top ten. The sequenced material came from peripheral blood. The receptors were sampled from a woman between 50 and 59 years old with COVID-19, enrolled during active disease. The CDR3 runs from the conserved cysteine through the conserved F or W. Fields, in order: J gene, V gene, D gene, clone size, CDR3 DNA, CDR3 protein. A D gene is named only where the DNA matches it firmly. Size is stated for part of the rows, as once, few or many counts, or as a class when the clone is expanded.

TRBJ1-2	TRBV11-2	TRBD1	.	TGTGCCAGCAGCTCCACGACAGGGATCTATGGCTACACCTTC	CASSSTTGIYGYTF
TRBJ2-2	TRBV11-2	.	.	TGTGCCAGCAGCCAGGGACACGTGAACACCGGGGAGCTGTTTTTT	CASSQGHVNTGELFF
TRBJ2-3	TRBV27	.	.	TGTGCCAGCAGTTGGGCCTCTAGCACAGATACGCAGTATTTT	CASSWASSTDTQYF
TRBJ2-2	TRBV7-2	.	.	TGTGCCAGCAGCTTAGCCTACGCGAACACCGGGGAGCTGTTTTTT	CASSLAYANTGELFF
TRBJ2-7	TRBV5-5	TRBD2	once	TGTGCCAGCAGCTTGTGGGGGGGAACTTACGAGCAGTACTTC	CASSLWGGTYEQYF
TRBJ1-5	TRBV2	.	.	TGTGCCAGCAGTGATAGTCTTAGTCAGCCCCAGCATTTT	CASSDSLSQPQHF
TRBJ2-3	TRBV5-1	.	many	TGCGCCAGCAGCTTGCGGGGGGCCCACACAGATACGCAGTATTTT	CASSLRGAHTDTQYF
TRBJ2-7	TRBV19	TRBD1	.	TGTGCCAGTAGTACCGGGACAGGCCCAAACTACGAGCAGTACTTC	CASSTGTGPNYEQYF
TRBJ1-1	TRBV5-5	.	.	TGTGCCAGCAGCTTGGTTTGGGGAGAAGGAGCTTTCTTT	CASSLVWGEGAFF
TRBJ1-1	TRBV19	TRBD1	.	TGTGCCAGTAAAAAGGGGGCGCGGGACACTGAAGCTTTCTTT	CASKKGARDTEAFF